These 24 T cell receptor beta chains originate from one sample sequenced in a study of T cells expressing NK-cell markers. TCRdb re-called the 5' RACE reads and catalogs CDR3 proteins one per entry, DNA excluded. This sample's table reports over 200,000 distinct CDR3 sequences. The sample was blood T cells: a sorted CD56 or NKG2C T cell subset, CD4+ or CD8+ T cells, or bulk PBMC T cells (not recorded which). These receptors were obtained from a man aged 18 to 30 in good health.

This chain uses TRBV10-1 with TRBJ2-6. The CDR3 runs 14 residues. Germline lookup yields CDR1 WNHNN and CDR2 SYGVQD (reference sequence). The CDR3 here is CASSEALGANVLTF.

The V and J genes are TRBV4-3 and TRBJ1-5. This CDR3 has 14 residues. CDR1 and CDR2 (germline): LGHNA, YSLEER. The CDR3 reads CASSQGTASQPQHF.

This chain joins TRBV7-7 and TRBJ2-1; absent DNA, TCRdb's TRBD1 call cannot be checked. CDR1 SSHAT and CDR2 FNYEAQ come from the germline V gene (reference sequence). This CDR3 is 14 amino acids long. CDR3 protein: CASSSAQGLVEQFF.

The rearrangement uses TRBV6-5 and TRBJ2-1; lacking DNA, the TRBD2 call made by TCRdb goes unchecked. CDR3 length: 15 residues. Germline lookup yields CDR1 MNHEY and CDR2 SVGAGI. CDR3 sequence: CASSYGSGRAGAQFF.

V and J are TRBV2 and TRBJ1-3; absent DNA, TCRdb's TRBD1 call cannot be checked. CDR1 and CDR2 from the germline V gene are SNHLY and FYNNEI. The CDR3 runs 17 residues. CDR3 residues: CASSVGQGASSGNTIYF.

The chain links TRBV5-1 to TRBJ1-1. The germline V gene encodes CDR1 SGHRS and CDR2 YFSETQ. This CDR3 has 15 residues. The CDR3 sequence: CASSPAGGWNTEAFF.

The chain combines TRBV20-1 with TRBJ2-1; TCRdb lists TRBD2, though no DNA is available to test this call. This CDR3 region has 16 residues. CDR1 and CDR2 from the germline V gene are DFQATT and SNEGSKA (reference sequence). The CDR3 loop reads CSARSVAGGPHNEQFF.

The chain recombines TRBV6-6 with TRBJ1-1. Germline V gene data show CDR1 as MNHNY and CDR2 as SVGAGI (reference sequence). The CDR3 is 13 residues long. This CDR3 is CASTPPGVREAFF.

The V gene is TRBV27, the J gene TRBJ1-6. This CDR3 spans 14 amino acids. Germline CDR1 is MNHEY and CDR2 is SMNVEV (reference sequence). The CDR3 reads CASNLGQVNSPLHF.

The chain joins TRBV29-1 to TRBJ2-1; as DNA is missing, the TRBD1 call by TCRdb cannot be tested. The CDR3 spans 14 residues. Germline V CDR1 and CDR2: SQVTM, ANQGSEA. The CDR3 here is CSAETGNMGNEQFF.

The CDR3 sequence: CSVVVGENQPQHF. This chain links TRBV29-1 with TRBJ1-5. Germline CDR1 and CDR2: SQVTM and ANQGSEA. The CDR3 runs 13 residues.

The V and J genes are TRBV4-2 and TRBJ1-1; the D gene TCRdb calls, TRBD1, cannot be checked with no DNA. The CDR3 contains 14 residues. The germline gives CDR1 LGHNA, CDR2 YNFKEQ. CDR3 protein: CASSPSKEGAEAFF.

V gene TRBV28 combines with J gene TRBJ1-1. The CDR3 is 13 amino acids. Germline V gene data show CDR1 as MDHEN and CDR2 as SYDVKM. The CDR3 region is CASNPARDTEAFF.

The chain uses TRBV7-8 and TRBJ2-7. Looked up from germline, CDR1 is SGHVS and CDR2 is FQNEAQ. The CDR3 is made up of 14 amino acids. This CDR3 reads CASSLGLDLYEQYF.

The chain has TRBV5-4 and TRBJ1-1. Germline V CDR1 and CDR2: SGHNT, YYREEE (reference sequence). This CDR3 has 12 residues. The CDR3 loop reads CASTQWGTEAFF.

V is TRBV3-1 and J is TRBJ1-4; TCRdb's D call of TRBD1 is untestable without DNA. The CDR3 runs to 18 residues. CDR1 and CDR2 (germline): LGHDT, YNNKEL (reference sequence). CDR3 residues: CASSARDRRFFGNDKLFF. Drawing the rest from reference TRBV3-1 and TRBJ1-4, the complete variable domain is DTAVSQTPKYLVTQMGNDKSIKCEQNLGHDTMYWYKQDSKKFLKIMFSYNNKELIINETVPNRFSPKSPDKAHLNLHINSLELGDSAVYFCASSARDRRFFGNDKLFFGSGTQLSVL.

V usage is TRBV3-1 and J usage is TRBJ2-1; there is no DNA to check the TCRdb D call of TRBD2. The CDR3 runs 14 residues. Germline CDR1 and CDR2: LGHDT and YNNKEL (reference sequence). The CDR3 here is CASSQVRSLGEQFF.

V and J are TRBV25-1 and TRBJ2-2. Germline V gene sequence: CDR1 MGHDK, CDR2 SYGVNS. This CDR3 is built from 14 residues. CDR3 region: CASQVLGNTGELFF.

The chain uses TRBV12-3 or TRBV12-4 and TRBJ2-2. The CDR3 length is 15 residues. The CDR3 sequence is CASSPDPVGAGELFF.

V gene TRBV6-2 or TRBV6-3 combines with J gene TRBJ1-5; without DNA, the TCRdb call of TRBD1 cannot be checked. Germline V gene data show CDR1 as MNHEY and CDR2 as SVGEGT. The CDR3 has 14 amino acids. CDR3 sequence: CASSVTGADQPQHF.

Here the CDR3 reads CAIRDAGGPRSGEQFF. V and J are TRBV10-3 and TRBJ2-1; TCRdb names TRBD2, which stays unverified in the absence of DNA. The CDR3 contains 16 residues. Germline loops: CDR1 ENHRY, CDR2 SYGVKD.

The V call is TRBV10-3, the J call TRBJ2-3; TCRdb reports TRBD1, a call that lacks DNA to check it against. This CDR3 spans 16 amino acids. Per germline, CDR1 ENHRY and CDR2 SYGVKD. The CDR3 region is CAISESLGQGPDTQYF.

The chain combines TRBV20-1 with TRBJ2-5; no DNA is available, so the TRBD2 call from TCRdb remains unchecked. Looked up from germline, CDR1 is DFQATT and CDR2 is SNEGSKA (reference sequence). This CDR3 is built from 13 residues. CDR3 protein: CSAGSVEGETQYF.

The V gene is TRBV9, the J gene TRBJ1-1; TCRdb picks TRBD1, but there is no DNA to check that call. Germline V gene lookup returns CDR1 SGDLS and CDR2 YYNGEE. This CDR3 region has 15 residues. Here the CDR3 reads CASSATGEGNTEAFF.